The sequence of this TCR beta chain was determined in a study of T cells in Graves' hyperthyroidism and ophthalmopathy. Study background: Peripheral blood collection took place at initial diagnosis, before any treatment. Study-wide points: In blood, most of the thyroid clonotypes expanded above 0.001 were also present.

TCR beta CDR3 regions were amplified from RNA. Primed by the HTBI set, a first-round RT-PCR was run on the TCR CDR3. TCRdb itself ran the multiplex PCR reads through MiXCR, one entry per CDR3 protein. The sample yields approximately 740,000 distinct CDR3 sequences, around 15% seen once. V was shortened by 1 base and J by 5 bases, with 6 bases between the two germline ends. This CDR3 is 13 amino acids long. Notes on this clonotype: Its antigen is undetermined.

The diagnoses drew upon clinical symptoms, serum thyroxine and TRAb, thyroid ultrasound and orbital computed tomography. Sequencing was carried out using blood. The chain employs TRBV12-3 or TRBV12-4 and TRBJ1-5; D call uncertain. The clonotype was recovered from a woman younger than 30 with Graves' hyperthyroidism. The chain's CDR3 is CASSLETHQPQHF. In nucleotides, the CDR3 is TGTGCCAGCAGTTTAGAGACTCATCAGCCCCAGCATTTT.